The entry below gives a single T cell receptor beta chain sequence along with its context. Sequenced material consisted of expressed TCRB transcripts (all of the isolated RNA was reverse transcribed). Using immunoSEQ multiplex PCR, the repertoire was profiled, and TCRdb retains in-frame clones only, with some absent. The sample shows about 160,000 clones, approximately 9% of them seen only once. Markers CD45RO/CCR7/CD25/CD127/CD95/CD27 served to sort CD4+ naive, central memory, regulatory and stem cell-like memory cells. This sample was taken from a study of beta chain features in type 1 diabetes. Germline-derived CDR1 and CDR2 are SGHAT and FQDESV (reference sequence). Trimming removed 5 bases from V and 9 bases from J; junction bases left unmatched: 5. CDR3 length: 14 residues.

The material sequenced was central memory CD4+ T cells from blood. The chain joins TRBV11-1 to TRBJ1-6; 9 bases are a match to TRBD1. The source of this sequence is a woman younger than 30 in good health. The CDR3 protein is CASSPGTGSSPLHF. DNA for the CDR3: TGTGCCAGCAGCCCCGGGACAGGGAGTTCACCCCTCCACTTT.